This T cell receptor beta chain was obtained from a study of shared clonotypes between healthy human individuals (dated by TCRdb to 2019 to 2021). Looking at the study overall: The cohort comprised a couple of women and a few men aged 18 to 49 years. To estimate repertoire size and how much clonotypes are shared between individuals, the study performed deep sequencing of blood TCR repertoires from roughly five healthy adults. Leukapheresis yielded between about 0.85 and 10 billion PBMCs per donor. For each donor, three plates each were used for CD4 naive and CD4 memory, two plates were used for CD8 naive, and one plate was used for CD8 memory. Libraries were prepared and TCR repertoires were sequenced by different laboratories using diverse techniques, in order to increase sequencing depth and limit assay-specific biases. The research as a whole found: Estimated clonotype richness was generally larger for naive than for memory subsets. The small number of donors limited the genetic and exposure-history diversity represented. Pairwise subsampling indicated that sequencing depth was expected to affect the degree of clonotype sharing among donors. Compared with non-shared clonotypes, clonotypes shared by all four sorted-subset donors had higher generation probabilities. Sampling was restricted to blood, and TCR repertoires in tissues likely differ from the TCR repertoires found in blood. Sharing across a handful of donors was observed for around 4.8% of naive CD4, about 4% of naive CD8, 2% to 2.5% of memory CD4, and about 0.38% of memory CD8 clonotypes. Even with the large sequencing depth, rarefaction of the sorted-subset datasets indicated that sequencing was incomplete.

Of note for this clone: What this receptor recognizes is not known. No much larger clonotype is one base removed from it; base qualities were not supplied.

Measured from the cysteine to the phenylalanine, the CDR3 is 13 residues long. CDR3 DNA is the only sequence kept; it has 39 bases, read in frame from the first base. The germline V gene encodes CDR1 SNHLY and CDR2 FYNNEI. Cut back by 4 bases and 7 bases, the V and J ends lie 13 bases apart. Using the deep immunoSEQ assay, TCR CDR3 regions were amplified from genomic DNA by multiplex PCR. Genomic DNA extracted from each cell subset was distributed evenly over all wells of several immunoSEQ 96-well plates, and each plate served as one replicate. For sorted subsets, approximately 0.2 ug of genomic DNA, equivalent to 30,000 or so T cell genomes, went into each replicate PCR. The purified libraries were quantified using a Qubit 3.0 fluorometer, sized with a Bioanalyzer 2100, and then quantified again using the KAPA Library Quantification kit. Every immunoSEQ 96-well plate was sequenced on a separate single-read 150-cycle Illumina NextSeq 550 flow cell. On the authors' methods: Because the immunoSEQ output included only junctional sequences and no quality scores, the filtering could not be the same as the filtering used for full-length reads. To assign V/J genes and CDR3, sequences were annotated against IMGT germline references using PyIR, a Python wrapper for IgBLAST v1.9. Any read was removed if the V/J assignment was weak (E-value above 1e-6), the CDR3 was missing, or the read contained stop codons, out-of-frame junctions, or ambiguous translated residues. A V3J clonotype was defined by an identical inferred V gene, J gene, and CDR3 amino acid sequence. Percentage overlap between repertoires was calculated by dividing the number of shared unique clonotypes by the size of the smaller repertoire. Three approaches were used to assess repertoire richness: RTK rarefaction, the Chao1 estimator, and Recon v2.1 estimates of unobserved clonotypes. Generation probabilities were computed with OLGA for all TCRbeta clonotypes obtained by the gDNA method from several donors. In its TCRdb copy, this immuneACCESS table keeps in-frame sequences only and misses some clones. Where compared with another copy, unresolved V genes explain less than half of these, and the others have no known cause. V, J and clone size are those of that table, while D and trimming were read from the DNA. The sample profile shows under 1,100,000 clones; more than 60% of them were found once. Nearly 1.5% of the sample belongs to the ten largest clones.

The donors were healthy, HIV-negative adults with no recently reported acute infections or vaccinations. All donors were Caucasian adults living in Nashville, Tennessee, USA. CD4+ T cells were enriched by magnetic negative selection, after which naive cells were positively selected on CD45RA and the negative fraction was taken as the memory subset. Blood was obtained by leukapheresis, after which PBMCs were separated by Ficoll-Histopaque density gradient centrifugation and cryopreserved in liquid nitrogen vapor phase. Purity and quantity of every magnetically sorted T cell population were checked by analytical flow cytometry. From each sorted fraction, genomic DNA was isolated and quantified by UV absorbance on a Nanodrop 2000c.

The sequencing sample was made of memory CD4+ T cells sorted from blood. The sample's cell subset or site, from its label and the paper: CD45RA-negative fraction. Here the chain combines TRBV2 and TRBJ2-5; there is no confident call for the D gene. This TCR derives from a man aged 18 to 29 in good health. The bases are TGTGCCAGCAGTGTGTCGCGTGCTGGGACCCAGTACTTC. It encodes CASSVSRAGTQYF.